These T cell receptor beta chains were read from a single sample in a study of T-cell memory formation after mild COVID-19. One entry per CDR3 protein, called by TCRdb with MiXCR from the 5' RACE reads. This sample carries 300,000 to 400,000 distinct CDR3 sequences, approximately 13% of them seen once, and the ten largest clones take about a fifth. Sequenced input: PBMCs or a T cell subset sorted from them (not recorded which). The receptors were gathered from a man between 18 and 35 years old who had mild COVID-19 (a few samples of this study predate the infection). Cell type and time point are not known. CDR3s leave out the opening cysteine and the closing phenylalanine or tryptophan. The order of the fields is CDR3 length, V gene, CDR3 protein.

12 | TRBV5-1 | ASSLVPGADTQY
15 | TRBV5-1 | ASSYLPGGPGANVLT
10 | TRBV20-1 | SAAADSYGYT
11 | TRBV18 | ASSPVFNTEAF
13 | TRBV7-2 | ASSPASGGGLEQF
10 | TRBV2 | ASSERAYEQY
10 | TRBV7-9 | ASRQAAGELF
14 | TRBV7-8 | ASSLRHSANTGELF
12 | TRBV7-6 | ASSKAGGPDTQY
12 | TRBV3-1 | ASAGQGAANEQF
11 | TRBV7-9 | ASSFAGTTEAF
14 | TRBV3-1 | ASSSRQQGAKNIQY
12 | TRBV7-2 | ASSLDRGWSPLH
10 | TRBV5-5 | ASSLSDYEQY
14 | TRBV7-7 | ASSSGRTVEGNEQF
12 | TRBV7-2 | ASSPQQIYNEQF
15 | TRBV27 | ASSPRTANSGANVLI
12 | TRBV7-3 | ASSWTSGALAQY
14 | TRBV7-2 | ASSLVFGRVNSPLH
13 | TRBV6-5 | ASGTSGGATDTQY
15 | TRBV7-2 | ASSPVRVGESNYGYT
12 | TRBV28 | ASSLPGRGEKLF
13 | TRBV7-9 | ASSSGTTDTDTQY
13 | TRBV9 | ASSVVAGATYEQY
12 | TRBV6-5 | AARDSLKPYEQY
10 | TRBV19 | ASSIRGYEQF
11 | TRBV4-3 | ASSQESYNEQF
15 | TRBV7-9 | ASSSGGGQGFASPLH
11 | TRBV20-1 | SAKGGQHQPQH
11 | TRBV4-3 | ASSQELMWVQY
10 | TRBV6-5 | ASSNLRGMQY
12 | TRBV2 | ASSDQGAGNTIY
11 | TRBV5-1 | ASSLVGAETQY
12 | TRBV20-1 | SARDPQGSGELF
12 | TRBV10-3 | AIRGGQGPYGYT
12 | TRBV5-6 | ASRGRGWPDTQY
12 | TRBV6-1 | ASRIVTGNTEAF
11 | TRBV12-3/TRBV12-4 | ASSLMLAVKQF
11 | TRBV11-2 | ASSLMRGDTIY
9 | TRBV10-3 | AISSEGPLH
13 | TRBV12-3/TRBV12-4 | ASSLGRGSYEKLF
13 | TRBV5-6 | ASSLPRSENYGYT
11 | TRBV20-1 | APTQGSPQTQY
13 | TRBV4-3 | ASSPLALDTGELF
9 | TRBV12-3/TRBV12-4 | ASSFWVEQF
13 | TRBV7-9 | ASSLRAGRSEKLF
9 | TRBV7-9 | ASRPRTEAF